The 26 T cell receptor beta chains below come from one sample, sequenced in a study of blood T cells in healthy people across ages. A J-beta primer mix and a sample-barcoded 5' primer were used in a second PCR of about 7 to 12 cycles. One entry per CDR3 protein, called by TCRdb with MiXCR from the 5' RACE reads. The data show about 1.5 million distinct CDR3 sequences, about 42% seen once. The source material was blood. All receptors come from a woman aged 18-29 years in good health.

The chain links TRBV9 to TRBJ2-1, with a weak D call TRBD2 (6 bases). CDR1 and CDR2 (germline): SGDLS, YYNGEE. The CDR3 runs to 15 residues. V was shortened by 0 bases and J by 3 bases, with 10 bases between the two germline ends. The CDR3 sequence: CASSVDGSNYNEQFF. The CDR3 DNA reads as TGTGCCAGCAGCGTAGACGGGAGTAACTACAATGAGCAGTTCTTC.

The chain carries TRBV21-1 and TRBJ1-1; the table calls TRBD1, which could not be checked here. TRBV21-1 has pseudogene status. The CDR3 sequence is 15 residues long. The CDR3 DNA sequence: TGTGCCAGCAGCACCGGGGCGTGGGGGAACACTGAAGCTTTCTTT. This encodes CASSTGAWGNTEAFF.

This clonotype was counted between two and nine times. This sequence joins TRBV7-6 and TRBJ2-7, with 9 bases lining up with TRBD2. CDR1 is SGHVS and CDR2 is FNYEAQ in the germline V gene. V was clipped by 2 bases and J by 2 bases; unmatched bases: 13. This CDR3 region has 18 residues. The CDR3 DNA reads as TGTGCCAGCAGCTTATTTAGTTTCGGAGCGGGAGGCCCCTACGAGCAGTACTTC. Encoded protein: CASSLFSFGAGGPYEQYF. Full variable domain (rest looked up from reference TRBV7-6 and TRBJ2-7): GAGVSQSPRYKVTKRGQDVALRCDPISGHVSLYWYRQALGQGPEFLTYFNYEAQQDKSGLPNDRFSAERPEGSISTLTIQRTEQRDSAMYRCASSLFSFGAGGPYEQYFGPGTRLTVT.

This clonotype was detected a few times. The chain carries TRBV29-1 and TRBJ2-5; D not resolved. The germline CDR1 and CDR2 sequences are SQVTM and ANQGSEA. Trimming removed 3 bases from V and 11 bases from J, with 16 bases in between. CDR3 length: 12 residues. The CDR3 coding sequence is TGCAGCGTTGATGTCGGGCTCAATGAGCAGTACTTC. Encoded protein: CSVDVGLNEQYF.

The chain couples TRBV20-1 to TRBJ2-1; 9 nucleotides match TRBD2. Per germline, CDR1 DFQATT and CDR2 SNEGSKA (reference sequence). V trimming: 1 base; J trimming: 6 bases; junction bases outside the gene matches: 7. The length of the CDR3 is 15 residues. CDR3 loop: CSARGLLAGTNEQFF. The CDR3 DNA reads as TGCAGTGCTAGAGGGCTCCTAGCGGGGACCAATGAGCAGTTCTTC.

This clonotype showed up just once. The gene calls are TRBV7-2 and TRBJ2-3; D not resolved. This CDR3 has 12 residues. The germline V gene encodes CDR1 SGHTA and CDR2 FQGNSA. V shed 7 bases and J shed 12 bases, with 17 bases lying between them. The CDR3 region has the DNA TGTGCCAGCACCCGAAAGGGCAGCGATCAGTATTTT. Translation: CASTRKGSDQYF.

This clonotype has a handful of counts. The chain combines TRBV6-1 with TRBJ2-3, with no clear D. The CDR3 sequence is 14 residues long. In germline, CDR1 is MNHNS, CDR2 SASEGT. Trimming left V 2 bases short and J 1 base short, with 7 bases between. The CDR3 is CASSEWRRTDTQYF. The CDR3 DNA is TGTGCCAGCAGTGAATGGCGGCGCACAGATACGCAGTATTTT.

This clonotype was observed a handful of times. The CDR3 nucleotides read TGCAGTGCTTTGACAGAGAGCCTTGGCTACACCTTC. Residues: CSALTESLGYTF. This rearrangement joins TRBV20-1 to TRBJ1-2; a possible D gene is TRBD1 (5 bases). Looked up from germline, CDR1 is DFQATT and CDR2 is SNEGSKA (reference sequence). The CDR3 has 12 residues. The V and J ends lost 5 bases and 7 bases respectively, with 14 bases between them.

The table lists this clonotype with many counts. The DNA of the CDR3 is TGCAGCGTTGAATTCCGTTACGAGCAGTACTTC. Its protein product is CSVEFRYEQYF. V gene TRBV29-1 combines with J gene TRBJ2-7; D gene unclear. This CDR3 is built from 11 residues. Germline CDR1 is SQVTM and CDR2 is ANQGSEA. Trimming left V 2 bases short and J 4 bases short, with 6 bases between.

This clonotype showed up just a few times. The chain combines TRBV5-1 with TRBJ1-2; D possibly corresponds to TRBD1 (5 bases). Germline assignment: CDR1 SGHRS and CDR2 YFSETQ. V was pared by 4 bases and J by 4 bases, with 11 bases between. The CDR3 is 13 amino acids. The CDR3 nucleotides read TGCGCCAGCAGCGTCCGGGACGGCTATGGCTACACCTTC. Translated: CASSVRDGYGYTF.

The chain recombines TRBV12-3 or TRBV12-4 with TRBJ1-2, with 9 bases identical to TRBD1. Losses at the gene ends were 4 bases for V and 2 bases for J; bases not matched to a gene: 8. The CDR3 totals 16 residues. The DNA for the CDR3 is TGTGCCAGCAGTTATTACAGGGGGCACCCCAACTATGGCTACACCTTC. Protein product: CASSYYRGHPNYGYTF.

The rearrangement links TRBV9 to TRBJ2-2; 7 bases match TRBD1. Germline CDR1 reads SGDLS; CDR2 reads YYNGEE. V trimming: 0 bases; J trimming: 2 bases; junction bases outside the gene matches: 7. CDR3 length equals 17 residues. CDR3 DNA sequence: TGTGCCAGCAGCGTAGTGGTTGGGACAGAAAACACCGGGGAGCTGTTTTTT. Its protein product is CASSVVVGTENTGELFF.

The chain joins TRBV12-3 or TRBV12-4 to TRBJ2-7; tentative D call: TRBD1 (5 bases). The CDR3 runs to 14 residues. The V end lost 6 bases, the J end lost 7 bases, and 19 bases lay between the germline ends. Here the CDR3 reads CASSPFDSYNEQYF. CDR3 nucleotide sequence: TGTGCCAGCAGCCCATTTGACAGCTACAATGAGCAGTACTTC.

The chain recombines TRBV7-9 with TRBJ2-1, with a tentative D call TRBD2 (5 bases). The ends were cut back, 1 base at V and 13 bases at J, with 14 bases in the middle. This CDR3 region has 13 residues. Germline V gives CDR1 SEHNR, CDR2 FQNEAQ (reference sequence). Here the CDR3 DNA reads TGTGCCAGCAGCTTAGATAGCGTGTTTGGACAGTTCTTC. It codes for CASSLDSVFGQFF.

The rearrangement joins TRBV5-1 to TRBJ1-4; D call uncertain. Trimming cost V 0 bases and J 5 bases, with 14 bases left between them. Germline lookup yields CDR1 SGHRS and CDR2 YFSETQ. CDR3 length: 16 amino acids. The CDR3 sequence: CASSLAPAGSNEKLFF. The CDR3 coding sequence is TGCGCCAGCAGCTTGGCCCCTGCCGGATCGAATGAAAAACTGTTTTTT.

This chain uses TRBV5-1 with TRBJ1-5, with D unresolved. Trimming stripped 0 bases from V and 1 base from J, with 11 bases between. The CDR3 covers 16 residues. Germline V lookup: CDR1 SGHRS, CDR2 YFSETQ. The CDR3 loop is CASSLVPGRSNQPQHF. In DNA form, the CDR3 reads TGCGCCAGCAGCTTGGTCCCCGGACGGAGCAATCAGCCCCAGCATTTT.

This chain links TRBV20-1 with TRBJ2-1; TRBD2 matches 12 bases. CDR3 length equals 16 residues. Germline CDR1 DFQATT, CDR2 SNEGSKA (reference sequence). Trimming took 6 bases from V and 8 from J; bases not matched to a gene: 14. The CDR3 DNA reads as TGCAGTGCCACACAGAGACTAGCGGGAGTCGACGATGAGCAGTTCTTC. It encodes CSATQRLAGVDDEQFF.

This sequence joins TRBV5-1 and TRBJ1-4, with a tentative D call TRBD1 (5 bases). The CDR3 sequence is 13 residues long. CDR1 and CDR2 (germline): SGHRS, YFSETQ. V was shortened by 4 bases and J by 10 bases, with 14 bases between the two germline ends. The CDR3 DNA reads TGCGCCAGCAGCACTGGGCAGGGCGGAAAACTGTTTTTT. Protein sequence: CASSTGQGGKLFF.

J is TRBJ2-1 and V is TRBV7-9, with TRBD2 matching 9 bases. The last part of the DNA fits TRBJ2-7 better; the J call may be wrong. The germline gives CDR1 SEHNR, CDR2 FQNEAQ (reference sequence). CDR3 length: 20 residues. The CDR3 sequence: CASSSTDSGRSKGPYNEQYF. In DNA form, the CDR3 reads TGTGCCAGCAGCTCCACGGATAGCGGGAGATCGAAGGGGCCCTACAATGAGCAGTACTTC.

This sequence joins TRBV29-1 and TRBJ2-1; possibly TRBD1 for D (5 bases). V was cut by 7 bases and J by 4 bases, with 11 bases left in between. The CDR3 is made up of 12 amino acids. The germline V gene has CDR1 SQVTM and CDR2 ANQGSEA. The CDR3 is CSALDSYNEQFF. In DNA form, the CDR3 reads TGCAGCGCCCTCGACAGTTACAATGAGCAGTTCTTC.

The CDR3 is CAISELQKNIQYF. The DNA for the CDR3 is TGTGCCATCAGTGAATTACAGAAAAACATTCAGTACTTC. The chain recombines TRBV10-3 with TRBJ2-7, with no clear D. The DNA end is a closer match to TRBJ2-4, so the J assignment may be wrong. Germline V CDR1 and CDR2: ENHRY, SYGVKD. The CDR3 spans 13 residues.

The table lists this clonotype with a few counts. The chain has TRBV5-4 and TRBJ2-3; D call uncertain. The CDR3 extends over 15 amino acids. Germline CDR1 and CDR2: SGHNT and YYREEE (reference sequence). V lost 0 bases and J lost 0, with 8 bases in between. In nucleotides, the CDR3 is TGTGCCAGCAGCTTGGCTCCGGCTAGCACAGATACGCAGTATTTT. Translated: CASSLAPASTDTQYF. The full variable domain, with the rest looked up from reference TRBV5-4 and TRBJ2-3, is ETGVTQSPTHLIKTRGQQVTLRCSSQSGHNTVSWYQQALGQGPQFIFQYYREEENGRGNFPPRFSGLQFPNYSSELNVNALELDDSALYLCASSLAPASTDTQYFGPGTRLTVL.

The CDR3, as DNA: TGTGCCAGCAGACTCACAGGGAATCAGCCCCAGCATTTT. As protein: CASRLTGNQPQHF. The rearrangement links TRBV6-2 or TRBV6-3 to TRBJ1-5, with D tentatively TRBD1 (6 bases). The CDR3 loop spans 13 amino acids. Germline V gene data show CDR1 as MNHEY and CDR2 as SVGEGT. Trimming pared 6 bases from V and 4 bases from J, leaving 10 bases between.

This sequence joins TRBV4-3 and TRBJ1-2; D remains ambiguous. The germline V gene encodes CDR1 LGHNA and CDR2 YSLEER. V lost 0 bases and J lost 5, with 13 bases in between. CDR3 length equals 15 residues. DNA for the CDR3: TGCGCCAGCAGCCAAGATCGCACGGTCCCATATGGCTACACCTTC. The encoded protein is CASSQDRTVPYGYTF.

This clonotype was counted between two and nine times. The V call is TRBV9, the J call TRBJ2-1; 9 bases are a match to TRBD2. This CDR3 region has 18 residues. Trimming cost V 4 bases and J 4 bases; bases outside gene matches: 15. Germline CDR1 reads SGDLS; CDR2 reads YYNGEE. In DNA form, the CDR3 reads TGTGCCAGCAGCATAGGGGGTAGCGGGGGCCTCGCGTACAATGAGCAGTTCTTC. Translating gives CASSIGGSGGLAYNEQFF.

The J gene is TRBJ2-7, the V gene TRBV6-2 or TRBV6-3; D tentatively reads TRBD1 or TRBD2 (5 bases each). The CDR3 covers 16 residues. V gave up 2 bases and J gave up 4 bases, with 18 bases separating them. Germline V lookup: CDR1 MNHEY, CDR2 SVGEGT. CDR3 in amino acids: CASSYLGRRTTYEQYF. CDR3 nucleotide sequence: TGTGCCAGCAGTTACCTCGGAAGGAGGACAACATACGAGCAGTACTTC.